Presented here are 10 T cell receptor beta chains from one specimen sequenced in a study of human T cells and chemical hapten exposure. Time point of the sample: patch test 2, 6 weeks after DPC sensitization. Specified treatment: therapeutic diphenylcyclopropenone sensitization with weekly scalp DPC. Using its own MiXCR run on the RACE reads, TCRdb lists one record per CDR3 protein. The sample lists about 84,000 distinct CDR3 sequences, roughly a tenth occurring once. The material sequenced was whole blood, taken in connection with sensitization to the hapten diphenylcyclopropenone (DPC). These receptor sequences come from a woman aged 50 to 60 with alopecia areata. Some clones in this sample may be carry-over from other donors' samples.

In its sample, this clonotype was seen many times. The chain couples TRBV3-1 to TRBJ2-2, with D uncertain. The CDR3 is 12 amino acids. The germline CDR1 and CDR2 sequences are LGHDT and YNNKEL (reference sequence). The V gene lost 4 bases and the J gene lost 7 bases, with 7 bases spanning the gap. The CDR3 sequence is CASSPFFGELFF. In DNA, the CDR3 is TGTGCCAGCAGCCCTTTTTTCGGGGAGCTGTTTTTT.

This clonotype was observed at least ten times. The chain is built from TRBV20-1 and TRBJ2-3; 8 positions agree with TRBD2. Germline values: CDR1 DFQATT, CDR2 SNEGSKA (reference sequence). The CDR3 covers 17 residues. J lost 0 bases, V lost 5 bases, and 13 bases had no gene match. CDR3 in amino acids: CSAVALSRTSSTDTQYF. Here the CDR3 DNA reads TGCAGTGCTGTGGCTTTGAGCCGGACTAGCAGCACAGATACGCAGTATTTT.

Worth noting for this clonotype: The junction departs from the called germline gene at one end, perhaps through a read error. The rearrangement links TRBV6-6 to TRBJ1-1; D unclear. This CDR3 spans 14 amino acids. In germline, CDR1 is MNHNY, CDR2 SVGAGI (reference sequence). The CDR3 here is CASSLIAGNSEAFF. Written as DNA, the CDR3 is TGTGCCAGCAGTCTCATCGCGGGGAACTCTGAAGCTTTCTTT.

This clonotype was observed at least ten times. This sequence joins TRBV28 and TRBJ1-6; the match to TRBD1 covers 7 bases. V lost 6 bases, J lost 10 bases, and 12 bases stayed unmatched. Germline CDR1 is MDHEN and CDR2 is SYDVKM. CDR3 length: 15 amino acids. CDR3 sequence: CASSRDREVNSPLHF. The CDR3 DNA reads TGTGCCAGCAGCCGAGACAGGGAAGTTAACTCACCCCTCCACTTT.

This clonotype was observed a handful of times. CDR3 in DNA: TGCAGCGCGCGGACAGGGATAAATCAGCCCCAGCATTTT. Translation gives CSARTGINQPQHF. The chain links TRBV29-1 to TRBJ1-5; 8 bases align to TRBD1. The germline gives CDR1 SQVTM, CDR2 ANQGSEA. Losses at the gene ends were 7 bases for V and 4 bases for J; bases not matched to a gene: 6. This CDR3 is 13 amino acids long.

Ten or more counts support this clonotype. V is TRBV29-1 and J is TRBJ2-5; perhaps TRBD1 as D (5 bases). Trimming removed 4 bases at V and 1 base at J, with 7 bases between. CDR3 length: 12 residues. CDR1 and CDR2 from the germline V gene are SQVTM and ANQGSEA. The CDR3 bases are TGCAGCGTTGGACAGCTCCAAGAGACCCAGTACTTC. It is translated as CSVGQLQETQYF. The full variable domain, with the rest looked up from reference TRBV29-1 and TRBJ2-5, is SAVISQKPSRDICQRGTSLTIQCQVDSQVTMMFWYRQQPGQSLTLIATANQGSEATYESGFVIDKFPISRPNLTFSTLTVSNMSPEDSSIYLCSVGQLQETQYFGPGTRLLVL.

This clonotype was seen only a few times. The CDR3 loop is CASSDTSENGGELFF. CDR3 nucleotide sequence: TGTGCCAGCAGCGATACTAGCGAGAATGGCGGGGAGCTGTTTTTT. The V call is TRBV7-9, the J call TRBJ2-2; 7 bases are shared with TRBD2. Germline assignment: CDR1 SEHNR and CDR2 FQNEAQ (reference sequence). This CDR3 is 15 amino acids long. V gave up 5 bases and J gave up 7 bases; unmatched junction bases: 10.

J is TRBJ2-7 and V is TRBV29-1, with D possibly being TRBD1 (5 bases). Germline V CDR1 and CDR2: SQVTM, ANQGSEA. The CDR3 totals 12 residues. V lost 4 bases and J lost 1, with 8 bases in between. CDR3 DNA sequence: TGCAGCGTTGGCTCAGGGTCCTACGAGCAGTACTTC. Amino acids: CSVGSGSYEQYF.

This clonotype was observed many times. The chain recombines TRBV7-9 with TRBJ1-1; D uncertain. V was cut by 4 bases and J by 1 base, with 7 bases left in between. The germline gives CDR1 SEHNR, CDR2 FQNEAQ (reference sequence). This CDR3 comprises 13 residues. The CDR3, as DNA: TGTGCCAGCAGCTCTAACCCGAACACTGAAGCTTTCTTT. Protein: CASSSNPNTEAFF.

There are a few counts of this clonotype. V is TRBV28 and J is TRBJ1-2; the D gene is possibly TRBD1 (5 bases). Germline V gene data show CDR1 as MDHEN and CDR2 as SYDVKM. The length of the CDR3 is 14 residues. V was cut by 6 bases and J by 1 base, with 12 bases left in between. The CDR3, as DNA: TGTGCCAGCAGGGTAAACAGGCGTAACTATGGCTACACCTTC. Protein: CASRVNRRNYGYTF.